This T cell receptor beta chain was identified during a study of PD-1 blockade in classical Hodgkin lymphoma. Study-level points and caveats: Possibly reflecting disease activity or prior therapy, repertoire differences have causes that remain undefined.

With regard to this clone: Its antigen is still unknown.

Trimming took 1 base from V and 7 from J; bases not matched to a gene: 3. Germline loops: CDR1 SEHNR, CDR2 FQNEAQ (reference sequence). This CDR3 region has 14 residues. This sample's time point: newly diagnosed, previously untreated cHL patient sample. Comparison PBMCs came from previously untreated, newly diagnosed classical Hodgkin lymphoma patients. Sequencing was performed with immunoSEQ multiplex PCR; in TCRdb, only in-frame clones are kept and a portion is missing. Altogether 25,000 to 35,000 clones are present, 94% being singletons, with the ten largest covering 2% to 2.5%. This sequence originates from a human donor with classical Hodgkin lymphoma. Sample: peripheral blood mononuclear cells (PBMCs). V gene TRBV7-9 combines with J gene TRBJ1-4; 7 bases are shared with TRBD1. CDR3 protein: CASSLGRGGEKLFF. CDR3 in DNA: TGTGCCAGCAGCTTAGGCAGGGGGGGTGAAAAACTGTTTTTT.